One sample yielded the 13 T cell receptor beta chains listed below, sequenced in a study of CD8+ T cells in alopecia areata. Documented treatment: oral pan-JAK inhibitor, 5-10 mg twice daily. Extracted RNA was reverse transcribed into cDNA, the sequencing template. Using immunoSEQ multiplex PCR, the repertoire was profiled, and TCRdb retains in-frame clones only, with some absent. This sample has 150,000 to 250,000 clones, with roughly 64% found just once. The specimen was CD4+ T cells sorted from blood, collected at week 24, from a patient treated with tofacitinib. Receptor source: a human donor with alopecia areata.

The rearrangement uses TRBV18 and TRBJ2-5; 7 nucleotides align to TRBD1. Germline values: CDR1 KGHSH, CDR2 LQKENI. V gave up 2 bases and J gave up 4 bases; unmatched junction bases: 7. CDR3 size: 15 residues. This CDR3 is CASSPSQGSGETQYF. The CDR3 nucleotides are TGTGCCAGCTCACCATCACAGGGGTCTGGAGAGACCCAGTACTTC.

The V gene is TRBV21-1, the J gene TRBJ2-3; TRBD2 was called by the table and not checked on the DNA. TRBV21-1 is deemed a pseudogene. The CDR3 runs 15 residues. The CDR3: CASSTIAGRTDTQYF. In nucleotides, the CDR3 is TGTGCCAGCAGCACCATAGCGGGGCGCACAGATACGCAGTATTTT.

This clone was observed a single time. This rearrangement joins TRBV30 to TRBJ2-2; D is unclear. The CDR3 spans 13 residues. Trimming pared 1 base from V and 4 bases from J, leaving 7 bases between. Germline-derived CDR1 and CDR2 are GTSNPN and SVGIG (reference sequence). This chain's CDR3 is CAWSDSSTGELFF. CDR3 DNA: TGTGCCTGGAGTGACAGCTCCACCGGGGAGCTGTTTTTT. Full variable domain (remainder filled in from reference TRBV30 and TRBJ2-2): SQTIHQWPATLVQPVGSPLSLECTVEGTSNPNLYWYRQAAGRGLQLLFYSVGIGQISSEVPQNLSASRPQDRQFILSSKKLLLSDSGFYLCAWSDSSTGELFFGEGSRLTVL.

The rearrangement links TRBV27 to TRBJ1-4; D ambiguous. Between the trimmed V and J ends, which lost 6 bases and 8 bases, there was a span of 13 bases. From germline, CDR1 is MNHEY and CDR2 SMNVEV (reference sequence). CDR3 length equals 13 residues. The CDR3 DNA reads TGTGCCAGCAGACGGCCACAGACCGAAAAACTGTTTTTT. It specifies CASRRPQTEKLFF.

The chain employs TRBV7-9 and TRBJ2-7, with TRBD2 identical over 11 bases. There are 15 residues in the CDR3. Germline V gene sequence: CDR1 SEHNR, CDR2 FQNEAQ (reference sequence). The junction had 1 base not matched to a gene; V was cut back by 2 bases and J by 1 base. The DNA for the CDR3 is TGTGCCAGCAGCTTAACTAGCGGGGGATCCTACGAGCAGTACTTC. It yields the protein CASSLTSGGSYEQYF.

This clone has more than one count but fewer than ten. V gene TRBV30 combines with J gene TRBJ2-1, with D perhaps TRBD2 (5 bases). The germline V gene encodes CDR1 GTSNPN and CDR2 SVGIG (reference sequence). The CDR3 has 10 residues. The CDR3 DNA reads TGTGCTTTTAAGCGGAATGAGCAGTTCTTC. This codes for CAFKRNEQFF.

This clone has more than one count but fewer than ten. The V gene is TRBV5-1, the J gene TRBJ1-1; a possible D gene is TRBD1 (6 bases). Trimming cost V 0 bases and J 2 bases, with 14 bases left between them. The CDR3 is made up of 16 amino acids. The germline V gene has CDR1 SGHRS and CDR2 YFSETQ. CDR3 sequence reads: CASSLAGQTKNTEAFF. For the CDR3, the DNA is TGCGCCAGCAGCTTGGCCGGACAGACCAAAAACACTGAAGCTTTCTTT. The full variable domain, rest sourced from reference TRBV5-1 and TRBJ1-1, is KAGVTQTPRYLIKTRGQQVTLSCSPISGHRSVSWYQQTPGQGLQFLFEYFSETQRNKGNFPGRFSGRQFSNSRSEMNVSTLELGDSALYLCASSLAGQTKNTEAFFGQGTRLTVV.

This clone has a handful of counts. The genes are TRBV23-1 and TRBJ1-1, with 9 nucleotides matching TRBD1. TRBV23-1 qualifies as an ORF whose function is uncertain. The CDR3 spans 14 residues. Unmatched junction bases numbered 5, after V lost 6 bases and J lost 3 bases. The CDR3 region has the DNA TGCGCCAGCAGCCCTAGGGACAGGGACACTGAAGCTTTCTTT. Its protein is CASSPRDRDTEAFF.

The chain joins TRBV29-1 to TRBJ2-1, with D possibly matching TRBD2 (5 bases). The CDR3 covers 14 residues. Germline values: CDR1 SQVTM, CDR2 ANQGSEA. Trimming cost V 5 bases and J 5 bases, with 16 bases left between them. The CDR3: CSVRREGLNNEQFF. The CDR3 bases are TGCAGCGTTAGGCGCGAAGGACTGAACAATGAGCAGTTCTTC.

DNA for the CDR3: TGTGCCAGCAGCTTAGGATATTCAAGGGACTACGAGCAGTACTTC. Its translation: CASSLGYSRDYEQYF. V usage is TRBV7-3 and J usage is TRBJ2-7; D not certain. The CDR3 is made up of 15 amino acids. V gave up 2 bases and J gave up 3 bases, with 14 bases separating them. The V gene's germline CDR1 is SGHTA and CDR2 FQGTGA.

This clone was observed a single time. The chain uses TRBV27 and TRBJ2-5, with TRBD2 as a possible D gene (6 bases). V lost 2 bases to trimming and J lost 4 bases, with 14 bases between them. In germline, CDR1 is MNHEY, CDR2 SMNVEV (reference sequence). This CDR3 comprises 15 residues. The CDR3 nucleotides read TGTGCCAGCAGTTTACGGGTGGGACTGGGAGAGACCCAGTACTTC. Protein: CASSLRVGLGETQYF.

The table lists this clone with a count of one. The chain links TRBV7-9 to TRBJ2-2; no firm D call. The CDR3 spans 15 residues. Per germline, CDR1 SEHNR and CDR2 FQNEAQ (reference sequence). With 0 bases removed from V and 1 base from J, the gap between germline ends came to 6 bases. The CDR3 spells CASSLAGMNTGELFF. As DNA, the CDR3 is TGTGCCAGCAGCTTAGCGGGGATGAACACCGGGGAGCTGTTTTTT.

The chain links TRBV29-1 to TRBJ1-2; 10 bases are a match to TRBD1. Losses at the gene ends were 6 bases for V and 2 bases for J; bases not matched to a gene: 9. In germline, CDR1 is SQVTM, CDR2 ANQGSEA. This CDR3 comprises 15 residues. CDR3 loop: CSVAKGQGINYGYTF. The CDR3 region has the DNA TGCAGCGTCGCTAAGGGACAGGGGATAAACTATGGCTACACCTTC.